This T cell receptor (beta chain) was captured by sequencing in a study of T cell changes during pregnancy in multiple sclerosis. The germline V gene encodes CDR1 SGDLS and CDR2 YYNGEE. The germline V and J ends were trimmed by 3 bases and 3 bases, with 19 bases remaining between them. The CDR3 spans 17 residues. Some clones are missing from TCRdb's copy, which holds only in-frame ones; the method was immunoSEQ multiplex PCR. The sample yields tens of thousands of clones, 94% seen once. The source material was CD4+ T cells from peripheral blood mononuclear cells, sampled in the second trimester of pregnancy. The source is a female donor with multiple sclerosis, enrolled in a pregnancy study. The rearrangement uses TRBV9 and TRBJ2-1, with D possibly matching TRBD2 (6 bases). CDR3: CASSGEGLGALYNEQFF. DNA of the CDR3: TGTGCCAGCAGCGGAGAGGGACTGGGAGCCCTCTACAATGAGCAGTTCTTC.